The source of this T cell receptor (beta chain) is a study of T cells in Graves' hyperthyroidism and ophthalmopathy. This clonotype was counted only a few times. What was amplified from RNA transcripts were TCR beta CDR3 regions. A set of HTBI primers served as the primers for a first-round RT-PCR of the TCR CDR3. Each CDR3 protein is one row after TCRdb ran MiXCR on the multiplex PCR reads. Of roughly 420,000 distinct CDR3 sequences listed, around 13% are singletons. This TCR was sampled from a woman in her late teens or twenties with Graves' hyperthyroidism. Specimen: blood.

The CDR3 region is CASSLRPVFTGELFF. The CDR3 nucleotides read TGTGCCAGCAGCTTAAGACCTGTTTTTACCGGGGAGCTGTTTTTT. The chain links TRBV7-3 to TRBJ2-2, with D unclear. The V gene lost 1 base and the J gene lost 5 bases, with 11 bases spanning the gap. This CDR3 has 15 residues. CDR1 and CDR2 (germline): SGHTA, FQGTGA.